The rows below give T cell receptor beta chains drawn from one sample of a study of blood T cell repertoires in COVID-19. The data were produced by immunoSEQ multiplex PCR, yet TCRdb's version contains in-frame clones alone and is incomplete. The data show 90,000 to 130,000 clones, about 80% seen once. The sample was peripheral blood. Receptors originate from a woman aged 65 to 85 with acute or convalescent COVID-19. Each CDR3 is given with its conserved first and last residue. A D gene is named only where the DNA matches it firmly. The size entry is marked missing in some rows and otherwise reads once, few, many or a size class.

d_call j_call clone_size v_call cdr3_aa cdr3_nt
. TRBJ2-1 . TRBV6-6 CASSYTDRVDNEQFF TGTGCCAGCAGTTATACCGACAGAGTTGACAATGAGCAGTTCTTC
. TRBJ2-7 . TRBV7-8 CASSLVFAPGLGEQYF TGTGCCAGCAGCCTCGTGTTCGCGCCGGGGTTAGGCGAGCAGTACTTC
. TRBJ1-5 . TRBV7-9 CASSLAGRSNQPQHF TGTGCCAGCAGTTTGGCGGGGCGAAGCAATCAGCCCCAGCATTTT
. TRBJ2-6 . TRBV28 CASLSSGANVLTF TGTGCCAGCCTCTCCTCTGGGGCCAACGTCCTGACTTTC
. TRBJ2-2 . TRBV3-1/TRBV3-2 CASSLRSGTGELFF TGTGCCAGCAGCCTAAGGTCCGGGACCGGGGAGCTGTTTTTT
. TRBJ1-6 . TRBV3-1/TRBV3-2 CASSISSYNSPLHF TGTGCCAGCAGTATTAGCTCCTATAATTCACCCCTCCACTTT
. TRBJ1-2 . TRBV3-1/TRBV3-2 CASASGPTYGYTF TGTGCCAGCGCGAGCGGGCCGACCTATGGCTACACCTTC
TRBD1 TRBJ1-5 . TRBV2 CASSSPGQRNQPQHF TGTGCCAGCAGTTCACCGGGACAGCGCAATCAGCCCCAGCATTTT
TRBD1 TRBJ2-7 . TRBV19 CASSPPPNTQGVYEQYF TGTGCCAGTAGCCCTCCCCCCAACACACAGGGGGTATACGAGCAGTACTTC
. TRBJ1-2 few TRBV28 CASSLDRKHGYTF TGTGCCAGCAGTTTAGACAGGAAGCATGGCTACACCTTC
. TRBJ2-6 . TRBV5-1 CASSPEGSGANVLTF TGCGCCAGCAGCCCGGAGGGGTCTGGGGCCAACGTCCTGACTTTC
TRBD1 TRBJ1-2 . TRBV19 CASIQGDYGYTF TGTGCCAGTATTCAGGGGGATTATGGCTACACCTTC
. TRBJ1-6 . TRBV19 CASSLRGGEGSPLHF TGTGCCAGTAGCCTCCGGGGAGGTGAGGGTTCACCCCTCCACTTT
TRBD2 TRBJ2-5 . TRBV28 CASRVSGRETQYF TGTGCCAGCAGGGTGAGCGGGAGAGAGACCCAGTACTTC